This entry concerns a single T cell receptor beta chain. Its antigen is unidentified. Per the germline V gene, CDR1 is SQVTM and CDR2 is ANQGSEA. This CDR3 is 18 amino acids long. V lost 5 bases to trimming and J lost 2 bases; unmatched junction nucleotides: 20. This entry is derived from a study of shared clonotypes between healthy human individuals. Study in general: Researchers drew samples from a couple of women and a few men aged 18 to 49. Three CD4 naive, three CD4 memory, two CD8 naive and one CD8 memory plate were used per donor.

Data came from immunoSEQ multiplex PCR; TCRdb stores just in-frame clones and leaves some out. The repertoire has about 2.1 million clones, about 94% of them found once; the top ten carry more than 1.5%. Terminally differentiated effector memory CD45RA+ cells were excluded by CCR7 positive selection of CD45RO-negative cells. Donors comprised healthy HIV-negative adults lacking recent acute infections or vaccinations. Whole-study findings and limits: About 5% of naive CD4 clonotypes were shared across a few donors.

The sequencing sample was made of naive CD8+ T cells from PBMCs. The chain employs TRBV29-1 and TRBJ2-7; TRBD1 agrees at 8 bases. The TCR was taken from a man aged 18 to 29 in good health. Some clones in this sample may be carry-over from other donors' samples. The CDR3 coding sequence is TGCAGCGTTATTCCTGGGGGGCGGCAGGGGGCGCTTCCCTACGAGCAGTACTTC. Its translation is CSVIPGGRQGALPYEQYF.